This T cell receptor beta chain was obtained from a study of OX40 agonist ivuxolimab in advanced cancers. Study-wide points: The 0.1-3.0 mg/kg partial responders had among the lowest clonal expansion.

This clone was counted between two and nine times. The antigen is not known. Data came from immunoSEQ multiplex PCR; TCRdb stores just in-frame clones and leaves some out. Of over 45,000 clones in the sample, approximately 88% were seen once. This CDR3 has 16 residues. Germline V gene lookup returns CDR1 SNHLY and CDR2 FYNNEI. The V end lost 4 bases, the J end lost 8 bases, and 20 bases lay between the germline ends. The sequence was obtained from an adult with an advanced solid tumor such as melanoma, head and neck, liver or kidney cancer. This material consisted of CD4+ or CD8+ T cells sorted from blood, taken in a trial of the OX40 agonist ivuxolimab. The chain joins TRBV2 to TRBJ1-4; D possibly corresponds to TRBD1 (6 bases). CDR3 loop: CASSAPTGNLREKLFF. The CDR3 nucleotides read TGTGCCAGCAGTGCACCTACAGGGAATCTACGGGAAAAACTGTTTTTT.